This TCR beta chain derives from a study of blood T cell repertoires in COVID-19. In the study overall: Sites across the United States, Italy and Spain contributed samples from acute and convalescent COVID-19. The cDNA or gDNA used as material had been derived from T cells, B-cell-depleted T cells, or PBMCs.

Authors' processing steps: The assay estimated nucleated cells by amplifying reference gene primers. The method was immunoSEQ multiplex PCR; TCRdb's version includes in-frame clones alone and lacks a portion of them. Clone size and V and J calls were adopted from that table, with D and trimming inferred from the DNA. The repertoire holds some 78,000 clones, with roughly 86% as singletons. CDR3 length: 14 amino acids. Germline lookup yields CDR1 KGHSH and CDR2 LQKENI. The ends lost 1 base at V and 8 bases at J; junction bases unmatched: 3. What was sequenced was peripheral blood. The V gene is TRBV18, the J gene TRBJ1-1, with 11 bases aligning to TRBD1. The sequence was collected from a man aged 45-65 years with active or convalescent COVID-19. This chain's CDR3 is CASSPLGDRGEAFF. The CDR3 nucleotides read TGTGCCAGCTCACCACTTGGGGACAGGGGGGAAGCTTTCTTT.